This TCR beta chain was recovered during a study of CD8+CD57+ T cells in acquired aplastic anemia. Points from the study as a whole: CD8+ Simpson's diversity showed no significant patient-control difference.

CDR3 and TCR beta VDJ profiling relied on genomic DNA as the template. Each CDR3 protein is one row after TCRdb ran MiXCR on the reads. Altogether about 220,000 distinct CDR3 sequences are present, 30% to 40% being singletons, with the ten largest covering around 1.1%. The V gene end was trimmed by 1 base and the J gene end by 3 bases; junction bases not matched to a gene: 10. This CDR3 contains 17 residues. Germline V CDR1 and CDR2: SGHAT, FQDESV (reference sequence). In the case of this clonotype: Its cognate antigen is unknown.

The genes are TRBV11-1 and TRBJ1-1; 8 bases are a match to TRBD1. This receptor was obtained from a human donor in good health, serving as a control. Material for sequencing was sorted CD4+, CD8+, or CD8+CD57+ T cells (not recorded which) from PBMCs. The CDR3, as DNA: TGTGCCAGCAGCTTAGGAGACAGGGGTTTATGGGACACTGAAGCTTTCTTT. This sequence encodes CASSLGDRGLWDTEAFF.